This T cell receptor beta chain came from a study of T cell clonality in common variable immunodeficiency. Study-wide findings and caveats: Common variable immunodeficiency TCR beta sequences reportedly had fewer deletions and N-nucleotide insertions.

This clone has a count of ten or more. The antigen is unknown. The sequenced fragment ends 3 residues before the CDR3 boundary, so the rest is inferred from the germline J gene. TCRdb keeps only in-frame clones here, not all; method: immunoSEQ multiplex PCR. The sample yields about 52,000 clones, without any singletons. V was clipped by 1 base and J by 7 bases, with 7 bases between them. Germline V lookup: CDR1 LNHDA, CDR2 SQIVND (reference sequence). The CDR3 extends over 12 amino acids. The origin of this receptor is a person between 18 and 75 years old in good health. The sequencing input was peripheral blood mononuclear cells. The chain employs TRBV19 and TRBJ1-1; no definite D call. The CDR3 loop is CASSIGAYEAFF. CDR3 bases read: TGTGCCAGTAGTATAGGTGCGTATGAA.